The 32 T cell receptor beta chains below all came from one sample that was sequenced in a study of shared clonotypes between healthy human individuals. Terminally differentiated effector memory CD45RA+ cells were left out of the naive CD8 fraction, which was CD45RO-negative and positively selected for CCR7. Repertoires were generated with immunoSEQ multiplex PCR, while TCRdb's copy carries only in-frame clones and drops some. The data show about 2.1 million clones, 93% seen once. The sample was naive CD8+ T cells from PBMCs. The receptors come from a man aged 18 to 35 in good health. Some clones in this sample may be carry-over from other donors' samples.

Here the CDR3 DNA reads TGCAGCGTTGAGGGGACATTCCTTTCTGGAAACACCATATATTTT. Its protein is CSVEGTFLSGNTIYF. The rearrangement joins TRBV29-1 to TRBJ1-3; weak D call: TRBD1 (6 bases). V was shortened by 3 bases and J by 1 base, with 13 bases between the two germline ends. The length of the CDR3 is 15 residues. CDR1 and CDR2 from the germline V gene are SQVTM and ANQGSEA.

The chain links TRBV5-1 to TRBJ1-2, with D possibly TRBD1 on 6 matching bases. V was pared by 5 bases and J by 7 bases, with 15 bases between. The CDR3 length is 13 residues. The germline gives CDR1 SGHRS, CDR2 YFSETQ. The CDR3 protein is CASRNGGLRGYTF. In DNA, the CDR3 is TGCGCCAGCAGAAATGGGGGGCTGCGTGGCTACACCTTC.

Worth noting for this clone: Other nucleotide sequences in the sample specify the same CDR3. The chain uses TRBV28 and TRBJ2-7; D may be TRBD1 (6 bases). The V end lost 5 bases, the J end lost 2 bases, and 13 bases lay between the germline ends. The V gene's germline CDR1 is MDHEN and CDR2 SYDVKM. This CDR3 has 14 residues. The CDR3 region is CASSLQGSTYEQYF. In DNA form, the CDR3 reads TGTGCCAGCAGTCTACAGGGATCAACCTACGAGCAGTACTTC.

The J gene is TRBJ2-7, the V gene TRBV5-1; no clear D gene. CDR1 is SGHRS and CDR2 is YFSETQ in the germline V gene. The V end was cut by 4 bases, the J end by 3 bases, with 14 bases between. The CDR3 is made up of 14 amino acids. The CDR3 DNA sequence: TGCGCCAGCAGCGACTCCGGGCAATACTACGAGCAGTACTTC. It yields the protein CASSDSGQYYEQYF.

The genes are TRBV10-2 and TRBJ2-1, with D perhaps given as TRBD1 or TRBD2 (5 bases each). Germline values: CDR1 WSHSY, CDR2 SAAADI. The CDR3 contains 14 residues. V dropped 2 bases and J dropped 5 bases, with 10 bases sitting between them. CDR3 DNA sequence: TGCGCCAGCAGTGAGCGGGGCAGACACAATGAGCAGTTCTTC. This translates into CASSERGRHNEQFF.

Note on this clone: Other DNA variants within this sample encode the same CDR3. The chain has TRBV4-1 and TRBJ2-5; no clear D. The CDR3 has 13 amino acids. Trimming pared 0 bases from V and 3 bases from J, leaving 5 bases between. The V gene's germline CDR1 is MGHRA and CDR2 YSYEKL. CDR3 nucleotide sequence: TGCGCCAGCAGCCAAGATTTGGAAGAGACCCAGTACTTC. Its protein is CASSQDLEETQYF.

Here the CDR3 reads CASRDRGHTEAFF. The CDR3 DNA reads as TGTGCCAGTAGGGACAGGGGGCACACTGAAGCTTTCTTT. V is TRBV19 and J is TRBJ1-1; 11 bases agree with TRBD1. The germline V gene has CDR1 LNHDA and CDR2 SQIVND (reference sequence). V lost 6 bases to trimming and J lost 3 bases; unmatched junction nucleotides: 0. This CDR3 has 13 amino acids.

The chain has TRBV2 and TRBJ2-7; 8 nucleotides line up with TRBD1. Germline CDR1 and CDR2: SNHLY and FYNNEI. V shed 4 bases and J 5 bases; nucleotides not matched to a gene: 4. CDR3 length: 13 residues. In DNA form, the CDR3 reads TGTGCCAGCAGTGGAGGACAGGGAAACGAGCAGTACTTC. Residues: CASSGGQGNEQYF.

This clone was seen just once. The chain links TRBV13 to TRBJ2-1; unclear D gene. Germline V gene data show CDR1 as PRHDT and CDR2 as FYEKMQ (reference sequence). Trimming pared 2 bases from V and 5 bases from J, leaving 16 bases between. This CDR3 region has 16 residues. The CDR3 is CASSLSLEITNNEQFF. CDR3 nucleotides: TGTGCCAGCAGCTTATCCCTTGAGATAACCAACAATGAGCAGTTCTTC.

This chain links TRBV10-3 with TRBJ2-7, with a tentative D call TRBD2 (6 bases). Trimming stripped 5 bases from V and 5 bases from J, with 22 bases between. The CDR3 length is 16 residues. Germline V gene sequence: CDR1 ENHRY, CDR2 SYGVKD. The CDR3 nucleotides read TGTGCCATCAGTTCAGACCAGGCGGGACGAAAAAACGAGCAGTACTTC. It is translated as CAISSDQAGRKNEQYF.

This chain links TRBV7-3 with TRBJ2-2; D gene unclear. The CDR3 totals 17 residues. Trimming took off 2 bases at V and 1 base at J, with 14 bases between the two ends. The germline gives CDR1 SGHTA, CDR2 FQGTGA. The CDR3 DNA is TGTGCCAGCAGCTTAGGGTTGGAGACGGTGAACACCGGGGAGCTGTTTTTT. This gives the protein CASSLGLETVNTGELFF.

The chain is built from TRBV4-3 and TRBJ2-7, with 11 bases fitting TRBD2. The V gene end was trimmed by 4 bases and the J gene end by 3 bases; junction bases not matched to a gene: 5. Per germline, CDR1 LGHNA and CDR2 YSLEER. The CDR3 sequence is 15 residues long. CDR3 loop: CASSLRLAGYYEQYF. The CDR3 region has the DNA TGCGCCAGCAGCCTCCGACTAGCGGGATACTACGAGCAGTACTTC.

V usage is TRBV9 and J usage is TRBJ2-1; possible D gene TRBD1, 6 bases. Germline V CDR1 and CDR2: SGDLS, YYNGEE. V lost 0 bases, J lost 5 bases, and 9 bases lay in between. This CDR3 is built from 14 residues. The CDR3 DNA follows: TGTGCCAGCAGCGTAGAGCCAGGGGACAATGAGCAGTTCTTC. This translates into CASSVEPGDNEQFF.

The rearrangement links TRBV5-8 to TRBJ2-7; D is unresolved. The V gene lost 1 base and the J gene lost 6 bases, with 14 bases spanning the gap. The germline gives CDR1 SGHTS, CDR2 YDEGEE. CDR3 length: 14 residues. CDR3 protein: CASSLREDRGEQYF. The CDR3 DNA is TGTGCCAGCAGCTTGCGCGAGGACCGAGGCGAGCAGTACTTC.

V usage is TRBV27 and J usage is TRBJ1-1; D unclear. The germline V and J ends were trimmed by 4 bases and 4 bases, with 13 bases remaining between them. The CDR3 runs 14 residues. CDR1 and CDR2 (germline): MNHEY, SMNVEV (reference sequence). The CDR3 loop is CASSSPREGTEAFF. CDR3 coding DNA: TGTGCCAGCAGTTCCCCCCGGGAGGGCACTGAAGCTTTCTTT.

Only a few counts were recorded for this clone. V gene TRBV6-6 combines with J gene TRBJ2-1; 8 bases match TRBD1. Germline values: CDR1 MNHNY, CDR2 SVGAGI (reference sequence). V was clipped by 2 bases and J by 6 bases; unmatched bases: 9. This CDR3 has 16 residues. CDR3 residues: CASSYTTDRVGNEQFF. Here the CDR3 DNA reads TGTGCCAGCAGTTACACGACGGACAGGGTCGGCAATGAGCAGTTCTTC.

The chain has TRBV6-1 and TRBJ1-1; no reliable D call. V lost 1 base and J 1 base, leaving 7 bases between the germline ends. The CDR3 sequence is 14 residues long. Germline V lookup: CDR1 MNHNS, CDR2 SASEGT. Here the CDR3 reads CASSEVEPNTEAFF. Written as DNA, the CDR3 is TGTGCCAGCAGTGAAGTGGAACCGAACACTGAAGCTTTCTTT.

The CDR3 nucleotides are TGTGCCAGCAGCTTAGAAACAGGGAAGAAGGAGCCCCAGCATTTT. The encoded protein is CASSLETGKKEPQHF. The chain carries TRBV7-9 and TRBJ1-5, with a possible D match to TRBD1 (6 bases). With 1 base removed from V and 8 bases from J, the gap between germline ends came to 15 bases. This CDR3 has 15 residues. The V gene's germline CDR1 is SEHNR and CDR2 FQNEAQ (reference sequence).

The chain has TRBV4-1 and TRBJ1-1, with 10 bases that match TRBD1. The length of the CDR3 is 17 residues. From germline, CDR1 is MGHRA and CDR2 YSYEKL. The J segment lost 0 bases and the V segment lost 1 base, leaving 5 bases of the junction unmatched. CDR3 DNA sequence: TGCGCCAGCAGCCAAGTCGGGACAGGGGTCATGAACACTGAAGCTTTCTTT. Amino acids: CASSQVGTGVMNTEAFF.

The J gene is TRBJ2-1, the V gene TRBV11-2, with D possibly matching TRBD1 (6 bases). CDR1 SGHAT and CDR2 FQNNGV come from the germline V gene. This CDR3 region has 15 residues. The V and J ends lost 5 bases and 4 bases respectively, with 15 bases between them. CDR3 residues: CASSRTGQMYNEQFF. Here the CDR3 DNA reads TGTGCCAGCAGCCGCACTGGACAGATGTACAATGAGCAGTTCTTC. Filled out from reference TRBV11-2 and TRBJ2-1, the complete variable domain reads EAGVAQSPRYKIIEKRQSVAFWCNPISGHATLYWYQQILGQGPKLLIQFQNNGVVDDSQLPKDRFSAERLKGVDSTLKIQPAKLEDSAVYLCASSRTGQMYNEQFFGPGTRLTVL.

This CDR3 is CASGLVGAVAKNTEAFF. The CDR3, as DNA: TGTGCTAGTGGTTTGGTAGGTGCAGTGGCAAAGAACACTGAAGCTTTCTTT. The chain couples TRBV12-5 to TRBJ1-1, with D uncertain. Germline CDR1 reads LGHNT; CDR2 reads FRNRAP. The CDR3 is made up of 17 amino acids. V was pared by 0 bases and J by 1 base, with 15 bases between. The variable domain in full, completed from reference TRBV12-5 and TRBJ1-1, reads DARVTQTPRHKVTEMGQEVTMRCQPILGHNTVFWYRQTMMQGLELLAYFRNRAPLDDSGMPKDRFSAEMPDATLATLKIQPSEPRDSAVYFCASGLVGAVAKNTEAFFGQGTRLTVV.

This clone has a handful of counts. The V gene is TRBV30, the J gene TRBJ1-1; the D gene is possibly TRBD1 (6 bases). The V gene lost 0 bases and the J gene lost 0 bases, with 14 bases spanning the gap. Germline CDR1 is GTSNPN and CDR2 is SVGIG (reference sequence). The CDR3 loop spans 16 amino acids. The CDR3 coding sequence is TGTGCCTGGAGTGTACCTCTAGCAGGGGTGAACACTGAAGCTTTCTTT. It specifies CAWSVPLAGVNTEAFF.

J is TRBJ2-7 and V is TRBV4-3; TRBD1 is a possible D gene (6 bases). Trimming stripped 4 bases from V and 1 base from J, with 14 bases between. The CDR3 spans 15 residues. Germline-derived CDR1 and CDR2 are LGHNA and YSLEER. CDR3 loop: CASSRDRTPSYEQYF. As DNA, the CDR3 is TGCGCCAGCAGCCGCGACAGGACCCCATCCTACGAGCAGTACTTC.

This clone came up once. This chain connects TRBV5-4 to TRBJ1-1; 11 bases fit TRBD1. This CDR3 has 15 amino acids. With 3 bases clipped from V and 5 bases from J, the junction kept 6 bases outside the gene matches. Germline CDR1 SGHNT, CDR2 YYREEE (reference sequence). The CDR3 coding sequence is TGTGCCAGCAGCTCCCGTGGACAGGGGGCGACTGAAGCTTTCTTT. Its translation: CASSSRGQGATEAFF.

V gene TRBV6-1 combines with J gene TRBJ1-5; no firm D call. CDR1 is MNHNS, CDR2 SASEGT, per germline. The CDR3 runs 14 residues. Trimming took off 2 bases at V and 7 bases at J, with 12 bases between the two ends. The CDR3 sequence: CASSEWPLGQPQHF. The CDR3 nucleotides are TGTGCCAGCAGTGAATGGCCTCTTGGACAGCCCCAGCATTTT.

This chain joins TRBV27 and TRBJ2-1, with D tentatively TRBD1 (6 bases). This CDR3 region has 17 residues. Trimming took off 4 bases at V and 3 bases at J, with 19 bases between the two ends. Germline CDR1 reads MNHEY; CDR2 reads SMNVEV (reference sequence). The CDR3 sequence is CASSSSRDKDSYNEQFF. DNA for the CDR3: TGTGCCAGCAGTTCCTCAAGGGACAAAGATAGCTACAATGAGCAGTTCTTC.

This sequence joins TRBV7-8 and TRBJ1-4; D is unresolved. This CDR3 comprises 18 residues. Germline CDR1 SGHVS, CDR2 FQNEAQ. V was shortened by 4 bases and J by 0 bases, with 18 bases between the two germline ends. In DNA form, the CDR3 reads TGTGCCAGCAGCTCGACGGTGTTTTACCCTGCAACTAATGAAAAACTGTTTTTT. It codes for CASSSTVFYPATNEKLFF.

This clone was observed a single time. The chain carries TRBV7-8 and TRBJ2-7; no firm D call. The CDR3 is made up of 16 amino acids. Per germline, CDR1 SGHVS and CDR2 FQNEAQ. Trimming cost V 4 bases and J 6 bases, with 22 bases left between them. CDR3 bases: TGTGCCAGCAGCTACTTCCTTGGGGTGCAGGCTCCCGAGCAGTACTTC. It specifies CASSYFLGVQAPEQYF.

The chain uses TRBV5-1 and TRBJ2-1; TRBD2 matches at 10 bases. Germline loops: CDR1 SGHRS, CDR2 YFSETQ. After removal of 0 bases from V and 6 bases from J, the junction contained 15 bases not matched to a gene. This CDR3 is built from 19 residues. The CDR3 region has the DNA TGCGCCAGCAGCTTGGCGTTCACTAGCGGGACACGACTAGGCAATGAGCAGTTCTTC. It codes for CASSLAFTSGTRLGNEQFF.

CDR3 coding DNA: TGTGCCAGCAGTTACGGGACCCGGGGCTACGAGCAGTACTTC. Its protein is CASSYGTRGYEQYF. V usage is TRBV28 and J usage is TRBJ2-7; D may be TRBD1 or TRBD2 (5 bases each). The CDR3 has 14 residues. Between the trimmed V and J ends, which lost 4 bases and 3 bases, there was a span of 13 bases. CDR1 is MDHEN, CDR2 SYDVKM, per germline. Filled out from reference TRBV28 and TRBJ2-7, the complete variable domain reads DVKVTQSSRYLVKRTGEKVFLECVQDMDHENMFWYRQDPGLGLRLIYFSYDVKMKEKGDIPEGYSVSREKKERFSLILESASTNQTSMYLCASSYGTRGYEQYFGPGTRLTVT.

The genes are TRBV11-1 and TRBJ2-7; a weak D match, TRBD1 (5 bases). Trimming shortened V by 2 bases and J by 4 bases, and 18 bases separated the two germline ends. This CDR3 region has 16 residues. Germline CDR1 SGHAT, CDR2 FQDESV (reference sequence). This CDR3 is CASSLSPGQILYEQYF. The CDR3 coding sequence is TGTGCCAGCAGCTTAAGTCCTGGACAAATTCTTTACGAGCAGTACTTC. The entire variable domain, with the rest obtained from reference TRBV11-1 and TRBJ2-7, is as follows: EAEVAQSPRYKITEKSQAVAFWCDPISGHATLYWYRQILGQGPELLVQFQDESVVDDSQLPKDRFSAERLKGVDSTLKIQPAELGDSAMYLCASSLSPGQILYEQYFGPGTRLTVT.

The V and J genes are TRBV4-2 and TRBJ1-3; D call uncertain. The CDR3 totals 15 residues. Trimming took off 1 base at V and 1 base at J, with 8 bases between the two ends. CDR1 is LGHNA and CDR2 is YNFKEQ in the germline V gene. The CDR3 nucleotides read TGTGCCAGCAGCCAAGCGGCAGCATCTGGAAACACCATATATTTT. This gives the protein CASSQAAASGNTIYF.